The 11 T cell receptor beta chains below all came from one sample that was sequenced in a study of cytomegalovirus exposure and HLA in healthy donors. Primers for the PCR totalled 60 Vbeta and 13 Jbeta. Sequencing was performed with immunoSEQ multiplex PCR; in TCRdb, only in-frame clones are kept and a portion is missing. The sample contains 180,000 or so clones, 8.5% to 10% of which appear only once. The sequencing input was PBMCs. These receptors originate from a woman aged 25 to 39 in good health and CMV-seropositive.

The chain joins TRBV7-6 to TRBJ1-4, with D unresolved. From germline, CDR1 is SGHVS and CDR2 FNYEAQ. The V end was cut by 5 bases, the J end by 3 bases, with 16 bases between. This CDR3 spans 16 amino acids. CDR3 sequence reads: CASSPEPRRANEKLFF. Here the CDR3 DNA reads TGTGCCAGCAGCCCAGAACCTAGGAGAGCTAATGAAAAACTGTTTTTT. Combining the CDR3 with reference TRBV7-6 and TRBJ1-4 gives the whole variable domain GAGVSQSPRYKVTKRGQDVALRCDPISGHVSLYWYRQALGQGPEFLTYFNYEAQQDKSGLPNDRFSAERPEGSISTLTIQRTEQRDSAMYRCASSPEPRRANEKLFFGSGTQLSVL.

The CDR3 loop is CASSREGTYNEQFF. Written as DNA, the CDR3 is TGTGCCAGCTCCAGGGAGGGGACCTACAATGAGCAGTTCTTC. The rearrangement links TRBV18 to TRBJ2-1; 7 bases match TRBD2. Germline-derived CDR1 and CDR2 are KGHSH and LQKENI. V was clipped by 6 bases and J by 2 bases; unmatched bases: 4. The CDR3 spans 14 residues.

CDR3 residues: CASSLVSVTNEQFF. In DNA, the CDR3 is TGTGCCAGCAGCTTGGTCTCAGTCACCAATGAGCAGTTCTTC. J is TRBJ2-1 and V is TRBV5-4, with D uncertain. CDR3 length equals 14 residues. Trimming took 0 bases from V and 6 from J, leaving 10 bases between them. CDR1 SGHNT and CDR2 YYREEE come from the germline V gene (reference sequence).

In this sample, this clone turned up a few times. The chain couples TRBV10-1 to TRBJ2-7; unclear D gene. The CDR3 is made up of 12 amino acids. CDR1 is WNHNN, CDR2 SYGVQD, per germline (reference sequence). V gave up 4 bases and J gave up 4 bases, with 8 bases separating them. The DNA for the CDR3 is TGCGCCAGCAGTGGGTCTCAGTACGAGCAGTACTTC. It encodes CASSGSQYEQYF.

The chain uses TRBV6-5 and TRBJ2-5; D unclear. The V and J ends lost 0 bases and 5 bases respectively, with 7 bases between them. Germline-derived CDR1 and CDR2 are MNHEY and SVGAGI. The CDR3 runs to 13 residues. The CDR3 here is CASSYSIIETQYF. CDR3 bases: TGTGCCAGCAGTTACTCAATCATCGAGACCCAGTACTTC.

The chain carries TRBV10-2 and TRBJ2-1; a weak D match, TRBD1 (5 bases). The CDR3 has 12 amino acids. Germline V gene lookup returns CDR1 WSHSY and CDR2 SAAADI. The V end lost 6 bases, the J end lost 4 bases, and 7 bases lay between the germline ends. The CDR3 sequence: CASSQGYNEQFF. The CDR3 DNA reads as TGCGCCAGCAGCCAGGGTTACAATGAGCAGTTCTTC.

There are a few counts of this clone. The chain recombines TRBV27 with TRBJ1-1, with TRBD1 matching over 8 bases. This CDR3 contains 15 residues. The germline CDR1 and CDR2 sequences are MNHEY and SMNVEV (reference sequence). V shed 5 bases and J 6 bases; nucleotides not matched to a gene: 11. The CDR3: CASSRLGAGGAEAFF. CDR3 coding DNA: TGTGCCAGCAGTCGCCTCGGGGCAGGGGGCGCTGAAGCTTTCTTT.

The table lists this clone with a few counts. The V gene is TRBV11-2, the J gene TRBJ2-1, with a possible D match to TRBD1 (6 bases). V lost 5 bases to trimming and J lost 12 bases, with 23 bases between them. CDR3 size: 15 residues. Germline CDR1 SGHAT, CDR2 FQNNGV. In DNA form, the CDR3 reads TGTGCCAGCAGCCAGGGGCGCCTCGGAGACCCCGTGCAGTTCTTC. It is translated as CASSQGRLGDPVQFF.

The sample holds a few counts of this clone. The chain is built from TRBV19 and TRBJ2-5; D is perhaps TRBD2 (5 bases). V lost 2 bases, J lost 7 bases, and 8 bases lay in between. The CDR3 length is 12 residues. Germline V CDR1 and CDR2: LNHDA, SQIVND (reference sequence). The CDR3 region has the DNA TGTGCCAGTAGTATACCGGCGGGGACCCAGTACTTC. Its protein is CASSIPAGTQYF.

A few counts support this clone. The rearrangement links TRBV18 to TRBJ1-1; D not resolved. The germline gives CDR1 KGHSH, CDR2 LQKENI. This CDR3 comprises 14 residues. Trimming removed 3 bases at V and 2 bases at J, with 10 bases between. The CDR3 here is CASSPTEDNTEAFF. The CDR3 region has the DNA TGTGCCAGCTCACCCACAGAAGATAACACTGAAGCTTTCTTT. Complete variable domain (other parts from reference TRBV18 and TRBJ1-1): NAGVMQNPRHLVRRRGQEARLRCSPMKGHSHVYWYRQLPEEGLKFMVYLQKENIIDESGMPKERFSAEFPKEGPSILRIQQVVRGDSAAYFCASSPTEDNTEAFFGQGTRLTVV.

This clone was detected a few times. The CDR3 spells CASSPGNTDTQYF. The CDR3 coding sequence is TGTGCCAGCAGCCCGGGGAACACAGATACGCAGTATTTT. The V call is TRBV11-3, the J call TRBJ2-3; tentative D call: TRBD2 (5 bases). CDR1 is SGHNT and CDR2 is YENEEA in the germline V gene. The CDR3 covers 13 residues. Trimming cost V 5 bases and J 2 bases, with 8 bases left between them.